One and the same sample provided the 18 T cell receptor beta chains below, sequenced in a study of cytomegalovirus exposure and HLA in healthy donors. The data were produced by immunoSEQ multiplex PCR, yet TCRdb's version contains in-frame clones alone and is incomplete. Here the sample spans some 140,000 clones, approximately 87% being singletons. The sample taken for sequencing was PBMCs. The receptors were sampled from a young man in good health and CMV-seronegative.

The chain carries TRBV2 and TRBJ2-1, with D possibly matching TRBD1 (7 bases). V was shortened by 6 bases and J by 9 bases, with 15 bases between the two germline ends. The CDR3 has 13 amino acids. Germline CDR1 reads SNHLY; CDR2 reads FYNNEI. The CDR3 region is CASSGGQFREQFF. The CDR3 DNA follows: TGTGCCAGCAGCGGGGGACAGTTCCGTGAGCAGTTCTTC.

Concerning this clone: A read error may produce the germline difference seen at one junction end. CDR3 protein: CASSLSYPIPDNGQFF. In nucleotides, the CDR3 is TGTGCCAGCAGCTTATCGTATCCAATTCCCGACAATGGGCAGTTCTTC. The chain carries TRBV7-9 and TRBJ2-1; D unclear. There are 16 residues in the CDR3. The germline CDR1 and CDR2 sequences are SEHNR and FQNEAQ (reference sequence). Full variable domain (outside the CDR3, taken from reference TRBV7-9 and TRBJ2-1): DTGVSQNPRHKITKRGQNVTFRCDPISEHNRLYWYRQTLGQGPEFLTYFQNEAQLEKSRLLSDRFSAERPKGSFSTLEIQRTEQGDSAMYLCASSLSYPIPDNGQFFGPGTRLTVL.

The chain employs TRBV5-6 and TRBJ2-7; TRBD2 is a possible D gene (6 bases). CDR1 is SGHDT and CDR2 is YYEEEE in the germline V gene. Trimming took off 5 bases at V and 2 bases at J, with 17 bases between the two ends. The CDR3 is made up of 15 amino acids. CDR3 DNA: TGTGCCAGCAGTCCTCCGCGGGGACCCACCTACGAGCAGTACTTC. This encodes CASSPPRGPTYEQYF.

The chain is built from TRBV7-8 and TRBJ2-3; weak D call: TRBD2 (6 bases). Germline loops: CDR1 SGHVS, CDR2 FQNEAQ. The CDR3 contains 13 residues. Trimming cost V 3 bases and J 5 bases, with 9 bases left between them. The CDR3 DNA reads TGTGCCAGCAGCTTCAGGGAGGTAGATACGCAGTATTTT. This codes for CASSFREVDTQYF.

The V call is TRBV9, the J call TRBJ2-2, with D possibly matching TRBD2 (5 bases). The CDR3 has 16 residues. Looked up from germline, CDR1 is SGDLS and CDR2 is YYNGEE. Between the trimmed V and J ends, which lost 2 bases and 5 bases, there was a span of 16 bases. DNA of the CDR3: TGTGCCAGCAGCGTGAGAGGGTTAAGGGATACCGGGGAGCTGTTTTTT. Its translation: CASSVRGLRDTGELFF. Full variable domain (outside the CDR3, taken from reference TRBV9 and TRBJ2-2): DSGVTQTPKHLITATGQRVTLRCSPRSGDLSVYWYQQSLDQGLQFLIQYYNGEERAKGNILERFSAQQFPDLHSELNLSSLELGDSALYFCASSVRGLRDTGELFFGEGSRLTVL.

This sequence joins TRBV18 and TRBJ2-1; 15 bases match TRBD2. V shed 8 bases, J shed 6 bases, and the junction held 2 bases outside the gene matches. The V gene's germline CDR1 is KGHSH and CDR2 LQKENI. The CDR3 totals 14 residues. Written as DNA, the CDR3 is TGTGCCAGCGCGGGACTAGCGGGAGGCAATGAGCAGTTCTTC. Translation: CASAGLAGGNEQFF.

The gene calls are TRBV18 and TRBJ2-1, with 8 bases lining up with TRBD2. Germline V lookup: CDR1 KGHSH, CDR2 LQKENI. The length of the CDR3 is 19 residues. The junction had 17 bases not matched to a gene; V was cut back by 6 bases and J by 1 base. In DNA form, the CDR3 reads TGTGCCAGCTCCCCTCTTGCGGGGGGCACCTACTCTTCCTACAATGAGCAGTTCTTC. Its translation: CASSPLAGGTYSSYNEQFF.

This chain links TRBV6-6 with TRBJ1-3; D may be TRBD1 (5 bases). The CDR3 covers 16 residues. Trimming left V 4 bases short and J 2 bases short, with 15 bases between. Germline V gene data show CDR1 as MNHNY and CDR2 as SVGAGI (reference sequence). CDR3 protein: CASSSAGRKAGNTIYF. Written as DNA, the CDR3 is TGTGCCAGCAGTTCCGCGGGACGAAAAGCTGGAAACACCATATATTTT.

The chain is built from TRBV5-1 and TRBJ1-1; 7 bases line up with TRBD1. V was pared by 4 bases and J by 0 bases, with 9 bases of the junction left unmatched. Germline V gene sequence: CDR1 SGHRS, CDR2 YFSETQ. The CDR3 has 16 amino acids. The CDR3: CASSRGTASMNTEAFF. CDR3 in DNA: TGCGCCAGCAGCCGAGGGACAGCGTCTATGAACACTGAAGCTTTCTTT.

The chain carries TRBV7-9 and TRBJ2-7, with a weak D call TRBD2 (7 bases). Trimming took 5 bases from V and 6 from J, leaving 17 bases between them. The germline gives CDR1 SEHNR, CDR2 FQNEAQ (reference sequence). The CDR3 consists of 14 residues. In DNA form, the CDR3 reads TGTGCCAGCAGCCTCTTAGGGGGGGCTGGCGAGCAGTACTTC. It translates to CASSLLGGAGEQYF.

The chain recombines TRBV27 with TRBJ1-2, with 11 bases fitting TRBD1. This CDR3 is 16 amino acids long. Trimming cost V 5 bases and J 4 bases; bases outside gene matches: 9. Germline-derived CDR1 and CDR2 are MNHEY and SMNVEV (reference sequence). The CDR3 DNA follows: TGTGCCAGCAGTATCACCGGGGACAGGGGGATCTATGGCTACACCTTC. It specifies CASSITGDRGIYGYTF.

The chain is built from TRBV6-5 and TRBJ2-1, with 11 bases matching TRBD2. Germline V CDR1 and CDR2: MNHEY, SVGAGI. The ends lost 5 bases at V and 7 bases at J; junction bases unmatched: 4. The CDR3 consists of 14 residues. CDR3 in DNA: TGTGCCAGCAGTACCGGACTAGCGGGTAATGAGCAGTTCTTC. Its protein product is CASSTGLAGNEQFF.

The chain carries TRBV4-1 and TRBJ2-3, with TRBD2 matching 9 bases. V gave up 3 bases and J gave up 1 base; unmatched junction bases: 8. The germline V gene encodes CDR1 MGHRA and CDR2 YSYEKL. The CDR3 extends over 17 amino acids. CDR3 sequence (DNA): TGCGCCAGCAGCCACCAAGGGTCTAGCGGGGGCACAGATACGCAGTATTTT. Amino acid sequence: CASSHQGSSGGTDTQYF.

This rearrangement joins TRBV28 to TRBJ2-5; maybe TRBD1 (5 bases). CDR3 size: 16 residues. The germline V and J ends were trimmed by 3 bases and 5 bases, with 19 bases remaining between them. CDR1 is MDHEN and CDR2 is SYDVKM in the germline V gene. The CDR3 is CASSFRSRTREETQYF. The CDR3 DNA follows: TGTGCCAGCAGTTTTCGTTCGCGGACACGTGAGGAGACCCAGTACTTC.

The rearrangement links TRBV30 to TRBJ2-1; 8 bases match TRBD2. After removal of 0 bases from V and 5 bases from J, the junction contained 15 bases not matched to a gene. Germline CDR1 reads GTSNPN; CDR2 reads SVGIG (reference sequence). The CDR3 extends over 18 amino acids. CDR3 nucleotides: TGTGCCTGGAGTGTAAAGAGAGGAGCGGGGGAGGGCCACAATGAGCAGTTCTTC. As protein: CAWSVKRGAGEGHNEQFF.

The genes are TRBV11-2 and TRBJ2-4; a possible D gene is TRBD2 (6 bases). Germline loops: CDR1 SGHAT, CDR2 FQNNGV. The CDR3 is 15 residues long. The ends were cut back, 1 base at V and 3 bases at J, with 10 bases in the middle. For the CDR3, the DNA is TGTGCCAGCAGCTTAGTTTGGGGGGACAAAAACATTCAGTACTTC. Amino acids: CASSLVWGDKNIQYF.

This chain links TRBV13 with TRBJ2-2; 9 nucleotides align to TRBD1. CDR1 PRHDT and CDR2 FYEKMQ come from the germline V gene (reference sequence). The CDR3 is 15 amino acids. The V segment lost 8 bases and the J segment 2 bases; nucleotides outside the gene matches: 6. The CDR3 region has the DNA TGTGCCAGCCACGGGACAGGGCTAAACACCGGGGAGCTGTTTTTT. Protein sequence: CASHGTGLNTGELFF. The full variable domain, rest sourced from reference TRBV13 and TRBJ2-2, is AAGVIQSPRHLIKEKRETATLKCYPIPRHDTVYWYQQGPGQDPQFLISFYEKMQSDKGSIPDRFSAQQFSDYHSELNMSSLELGDSALYFCASHGTGLNTGELFFGEGSRLTVL.

V usage is TRBV2 and J usage is TRBJ2-3, with a weak D call TRBD2 (5 bases). Germline V gene data show CDR1 as SNHLY and CDR2 as FYNNEI. V lost 6 bases and J lost 4, with 11 bases in between. CDR3 size: 13 residues. The CDR3 coding sequence is TGTGCCAGCAGGGGGAAGGGAGCAGATACGCAGTATTTT. Translating gives CASRGKGADTQYF.